This is a list of T cell receptor beta chains from one sample in a study of response to subunit inactivated influenza vaccine. Each CDR3 protein is one row after TCRdb ran MiXCR on the RT-PCR reads. The sample contains 700,000 to 900,000 distinct CDR3 sequences, about 20% of which appear only once. The source was PBMCs from blood, collected 4 to 6 days after vaccination. These receptors were collected from a man in his forties or fifties who received an inactivated influenza vaccine. The CDR3 runs from the conserved cysteine through the conserved F or W. The D gene is left open where the match is weak. Clone size is not always given. Where it is, it says once, few, many or a class for expanded clones.

>few|TRBV20-1|NA|TRBJ2-5
TGCAGTGCTGACCGCCTTGCTCAAGAGACCCAGTACTTC
CSADRLAQETQYF
>few|TRBV7-2|TRBD2|TRBJ2-3
TGTGCCAGCAGCTTCGGACTAGCGACAGATACGCAGTATTTT
CASSFGLATDTQYF
>NA|TRBV2|NA|TRBJ2-1
TGTGCCAGCAGTGAAACAGGGAGTGGTGAGCAGTTCTTC
CASSETGSGEQFF
>few|TRBV20-1|NA|TRBJ1-5
TGCAGTGCTATTGATTTCCGGACAGTCAATCAGCCCCAGCATTTT
CSAIDFRTVNQPQHF
>few|TRBV20-1|TRBD1|TRBJ1-6
TGCAGTGCTAAAACGACAGGGACGAATTCACCCCTCCACTTT
CSAKTTGTNSPLHF
>NA|TRBV28|TRBD2|TRBJ2-3
TGTGCCAGCAGTCCGGAGCGTGGAGGGAGGGTCACAGATACGCAGTATTTT
CASSPERGGRVTDTQYF
>NA|TRBV20-1|NA|TRBJ2-7
TGCAGTGCCTCAGGGGGGGATCTTGGAACCTACGAGCAGTACTTC
CSASGGDLGTYEQYF
>NA|TRBV5-1|NA|TRBJ2-5
TGCGCCAGCAGGGGTCTTTCGAGGGGTCGCCAAGAGACCCAGTACTTC
CASRGLSRGRQETQYF
>few|TRBV28|TRBD2|TRBJ2-3
TGTGCCAGCAGTTTATCCGGTAGCGGGAGCGGCACAGATACGCAGTATTTT
CASSLSGSGSGTDTQYF
>NA|TRBV6-4|NA|TRBJ2-3
TGTGCCAGCAGTGACAAGTGGGGGAGCACAGATACGCAGTATTTT
CASSDKWGSTDTQYF
>NA|TRBV7-9|NA|TRBJ2-5
TGTGCCAGCAGCTTATTGGTTAGCGGACAAGAGACCCAGTACTTC
CASSLLVSGQETQYF
>NA|TRBV14|NA|TRBJ2-1
TGTGCCATCCCACCGGGTAAGATCCCGAGCTCCTACAATGAGCAGTTCTTC
CAIPPGKIPSSYNEQFF
>NA|TRBV7-2|NA|TRBJ1-6
TGTGCCAGCAGCTTGCGGGATTTGGTCCACTTT
CASSLRDLVHF
>few|TRBV6-2/TRBV6-3|TRBD1|TRBJ1-2
TGTGCCAGCAGTTACTCTGGGAGGGGGCATGGCTACACCTTC
CASSYSGRGHGYTF
>many|TRBV10-3|NA|TRBJ2-1
TGTGCCATCAGTGAGTCTGACAGGCTCAATGAGCAGTTCTTC
CAISESDRLNEQFF
>once|TRBV30|NA|TRBJ1-1
TGTGCCTGGTCTGTGAACACTGAAGCTTTCTTT
CAWSVNTEAFF
>NA|TRBV15|NA|TRBJ2-2
TGTGCCACCAGCAGGGCAGGCCCCGGGGAGCTGTTTTTT
CATSRAGPGELFF
>NA|TRBV11-1|TRBD1|TRBJ2-5
TGTGCCAGCACCTCGGACAGGGCGATTCGAGAGACCCAGTACTTC
CASTSDRAIRETQYF
>NA|TRBV6-5|NA|TRBJ2-2
TGTGCCAGCAGTTACTCCTCAACGAACACCGGGGAGCTGTTTTTT
CASSYSSTNTGELFF
>NA|TRBV12-3/TRBV12-4|TRBD1|TRBJ1-6
TGTGCCAGCACCGACAGGGGTAAAGATTCACCCCTCCACTTT
CASTDRGKDSPLHF
>few|TRBV20-1|TRBD1|TRBJ1-1
TGCAGTGCCCAGGGACAGGCGGCCACTGAAGCTTTCTTT
CSAQGQAATEAFF
>few|TRBV5-1|NA|TRBJ1-1
TGCGCCAGCAGCTTGCTACAAATGAACACTGAAGCTTTCTTT
CASSLLQMNTEAFF
>NA|TRBV20-1|NA|TRBJ1-5
TGCAGTGCTAGAGAGGGCGCCAGGGCGGGTATGAGCAATCAGCCCCAGCATTTT
CSAREGARAGMSNQPQHF
>NA|TRBV12-3/TRBV12-4|TRBD1|TRBJ2-5
TGTGCCAGCAGTAAACAAGGACAGGGTTGGGAGACCCAGTACTTC
CASSKQGQGWETQYF
>NA|TRBV6-4|TRBD1|TRBJ2-1
TGTGCCACCCGGACAGGGGGCTCCTACAATGAGCAGTTCTTC
CATRTGGSYNEQFF
>few|TRBV20-1|TRBD2|TRBJ2-7
TGCAGTGCTAGAGAGTTAGCGGGCTCCAAAGGCGAGCAGTACTTC
CSARELAGSKGEQYF